This entry concerns a single TCR beta chain. What it binds is not known. Primers: 52 TRBV forward and 13 TRBJ reverse. The repertoire was sequenced with immunoSEQ multiplex PCR; TCRdb's copy has only in-frame clones and lacks some. Of roughly 4,000 clones in the sample, more than 85% were seen once. This entry is derived from a study of regulatory T cells. Regarding the study as a whole: CD3G-deficient patients' regulatory T cells showed reduced Shannon diversity versus autologous conventional CD4+ and control regulatory cells. The two patients with the most severe autoimmunity showed the strongest Treg restriction. Regulatory T cells showed the strongest V-J pair restriction and V/J gene skewing among patient repertoires. Compared with controls, patient regulatory T-cell samples yielded roughly tenfold fewer unique productive reads.

The source material was CD4+ Tregs sorted from blood. The clonotype was recovered from a child under 10 years old with CD3G deficiency.

CDR3: CASSFVGSRYEQYF. The DNA for the CDR3 is TGTGCCAGCAGTTTTGTAGGGTCGCGCTACGAGCAGTACTTC. The J gene is TRBJ2-7, the V gene TRBV28; D not certain. Deletions cut 3 bases from V and 3 bases from J, with 12 bases between. Germline V gene lookup returns CDR1 MDHEN and CDR2 SYDVKM. CDR3 size: 14 residues.